Presented here are 10 T cell receptor beta chains from one specimen sequenced in a study of blood T cell repertoires in COVID-19. This table comes from immunoSEQ multiplex PCR, and its TCRdb copy is limited to in-frame clones, with some not included. Altogether 150,000 to 200,000 clones are present, approximately 82% being singletons, with the ten largest covering around 5.5%. Sequencing input: PBMCs or T cells enriched from blood (not recorded which). Receptors were obtained from a woman aged 55-69 years with acute COVID-19.

The rearrangement links TRBV14 to TRBJ1-2; unclear D gene. The CDR3 extends over 14 amino acids. V shed 0 bases and J shed 3 bases, with 8 bases lying between them. Germline CDR1 SGHDN, CDR2 FVKESK. CDR3 region: CASSQDWRDYGYTF. CDR3 in DNA: TGTGCCAGCAGCCAAGATTGGCGGGACTATGGCTACACCTTC. Variable domain in full (rest from reference TRBV14 and TRBJ1-2): EAGVTQFPSHSVIEKGQTVTLRCDPISGHDNLYWYRRVMGKEIKFLLHFVKESKQDESGMPNNRFLAERTGGTYSTLKVQPAELEDSGVYFCASSQDWRDYGYTFGSGTRLTVV.

The table lists this clone with a count of one. The chain joins TRBV19 to TRBJ1-6; D is uncertain. V lost 4 bases and J lost 0, with 13 bases in between. Germline assignment: CDR1 LNHDA and CDR2 SQIVND (reference sequence). CDR3 length: 17 residues. CDR3 sequence: CASSNRYLSSYNSPLHF. The DNA for the CDR3 is TGTGCCAGTAGTAACCGTTACCTCAGCTCCTATAATTCACCCCTCCACTTT.

The CDR3 nucleotides read TGTGCCAGCAGCCCTTGGGACAGACTGAACACTGAAGCTTTCTTT. Protein: CASSPWDRLNTEAFF. The chain combines TRBV3-1 (or the pseudogene TRBV3-2) with TRBJ1-1; 7 nucleotides line up with TRBD1. This CDR3 comprises 15 residues. With V trimmed by 4 bases and J by 0 bases, 5 bases remained unmatched. Germline V gene lookup returns CDR1 LGHDT and CDR2 YNNKEL (reference sequence).

V and J are TRBV6-2 or TRBV6-3 and TRBJ2-1, with D perhaps TRBD1 (5 bases). Trimming removed 6 bases at V and 5 bases at J, with 23 bases between. Germline CDR1 and CDR2: MNHEY and SVGEGT. This CDR3 region has 17 residues. CDR3: CASSSLKIYGANNEQFF. In DNA, the CDR3 is TGTGCCAGCAGCTCTCTCAAGATTTATGGGGCCAACAATGAGCAGTTCTTC.

This clone was detected only once. The V and J genes are TRBV25-1 and TRBJ1-2; D gene unclear. V shed 3 bases and J shed 4 bases, with 12 bases lying between them. The CDR3 contains 14 residues. Per the germline V gene, CDR1 is MGHDK and CDR2 is SYGVNS. CDR3 sequence reads: CASSERVRSYGYTF. In DNA form, the CDR3 reads TGTGCCAGCAGTGAGCGGGTGAGGAGCTATGGCTACACCTTC.

In this sample, this clone turned up a few times. The chain couples TRBV5-6 to TRBJ1-4, with 7 bases matching TRBD1. After removal of 1 base from V and 6 bases from J, the junction contained 6 bases not matched to a gene. The length of the CDR3 is 15 residues. Germline CDR1 and CDR2: SGHDT and YYEEEE. CDR3 region: CASSLRQGGYEKLFF. In DNA form, the CDR3 reads TGTGCCAGCAGCTTGAGGCAGGGGGGTTATGAAAAACTGTTTTTT.

The chain is built from TRBV28 and TRBJ1-2; D gene ambiguous. The CDR3 loop spans 15 amino acids. The ends were cut back, 4 bases at V and 4 bases at J, with 16 bases in the middle. Germline V CDR1 and CDR2: MDHEN, SYDVKM. The CDR3 sequence is CASSSVSYRLYGYTF. In DNA form, the CDR3 reads TGTGCCAGCAGTTCCGTCTCCTACCGCCTCTATGGCTACACCTTC.

This clone appeared a few times. V gene TRBV19 combines with J gene TRBJ2-3, with TRBD1 matching 7 bases. This CDR3 has 14 amino acids. Germline CDR1 and CDR2: LNHDA and SQIVND (reference sequence). V shed 4 bases, J shed 4 bases, and the junction held 5 bases outside the gene matches. This CDR3 is CASSTWTGADTQYF. The CDR3 nucleotides read TGTGCCAGTAGTACCTGGACAGGTGCAGATACGCAGTATTTT.

The chain is built from TRBV9 and TRBJ2-3, with TRBD1 identical over 7 bases. Germline trimming cut 0 bases from V and 5 bases from J; bases unmatched to any gene: 6. The CDR3 sequence is 15 residues long. Germline CDR1 reads SGDLS; CDR2 reads YYNGEE. CDR3 DNA sequence: TGTGCCAGCAGCGTAGAAGGACAGGTGGGAGATACGCAGTATTTT. This codes for CASSVEGQVGDTQYF.

This clone was detected a few times. V usage is TRBV7-2 and J usage is TRBJ1-6; TRBD1 might be the D (6 bases). This CDR3 spans 15 amino acids. V lost 5 bases to trimming and J lost 7 bases, with 15 bases between them. CDR1 and CDR2 from the germline V gene are SGHTA and FQGNSA. CDR3: CASSVWWTANSPLHF. The CDR3 region has the DNA TGTGCCAGCAGCGTGTGGTGGACAGCGAATTCACCCCTCCACTTT.